One sample yielded the 18 T cell receptor beta chains listed below, sequenced in a study of molecular identifiers for immune sequencing clone quantification. In TCRdb, the PCR reads were re-called with MiXCR into one record per CDR3 protein. The top ten clones hold around 0.9% of a sample with under 650,000 distinct CDR3 sequences, nearly 20% of them seen once. The source material was naive CD8+ T cells from blood, with Jurkat cell RNA spiked in. The subset is: FACS-sorted CD8+CD4-CCR7+CD45RA+ naive T cells. The receptors here all came from a human donor in good health. Some libraries in this study had Jurkat cell RNA spiked in.

This clonotype showed up just a few times. The rearrangement links TRBV7-3 to TRBJ2-3; TRBD2 matches at 9 bases. Germline lookup yields CDR1 SGHTA and CDR2 FQGTGA. The junction had 5 bases not matched to a gene; V was cut back by 5 bases and J by 5 bases. The CDR3 length is 14 residues. The DNA of the CDR3 is TGTGCCAGCAGCCCTAGCGGGAAGGTAGATACGCAGTATTTT. It is translated as CASSPSGKVDTQYF.

Concerning this clonotype: A read error may account for a junction end that differs from germline. J is TRBJ2-3 and V is TRBV30; the D call may be TRBD1 or TRBD2 (5 bases each). In germline, CDR1 is GTSNPN, CDR2 SVGIG (reference sequence). The CDR3 has 15 amino acids. DNA of the CDR3: TGTGCCTGGAGTGTAGGGCAGGGACCTCGAGATACGCAGTGTTTT. This sequence encodes CAWSVGQGPRDTQCF.

As concerns this clonotype: This sequence may be a read error, since a much larger clone differs from it by one base. The genes are TRBV19 and TRBJ2-1, with D perhaps TRBD2 (5 bases). Trimming stripped 6 bases from V and 6 bases from J, with 9 bases between. This CDR3 has 12 amino acids. CDR1 LNHDA and CDR2 SQIVND come from the germline V gene (reference sequence). CDR3 DNA sequence: TGTGCCAGTAGCGCGGAGGCCAATGAGCAGTTCTTC. Translated, it gives CASSAEANEQFF.

In the case of this clonotype: This CDR3 fails to terminate in the conserved phenylalanine or tryptophan, so it likely reflects a read error. The genes are TRBV19 and TRBJ2-3, with a weak D call TRBD1 (6 bases). Germline values: CDR1 LNHDA, CDR2 SQIVND (reference sequence). CDR3 size: 20 residues. DNA for the CDR3: TGTGCCTGTAGTATATTGGGGGACATAAAAAGTGCTCGTCGCACAGATACGCAGTATCTT. Amino acids: CACSILGDIKSARRTDTQYL.

The chain employs TRBV20-1 and TRBJ2-1; no reliable D call. This CDR3 is 12 amino acids long. Trimming removed 0 bases from V and 8 bases from J, with 8 bases in between. Germline CDR1 is DFQATT and CDR2 is SNEGSKA (reference sequence). The CDR3, as DNA: TGCAGTGCTAGAGAGCTCTTTGATGAGCAGTTCTTC. Its protein product is CSARELFDEQFF.

This clonotype was seen many times. The chain employs TRBV4-3 and TRBJ2-7, with a possible D match to TRBD1 (6 bases). The CDR3 runs to 14 residues. Germline CDR1 LGHNA, CDR2 YSLEER. Trimming left V 2 bases short and J 3 bases short, with 11 bases between. The CDR3 reads CASSQYRENYEQYF. The CDR3 nucleotides are TGCGCCAGCAGCCAATACAGGGAGAACTACGAGCAGTACTTC.

This clonotype was counted at least ten times. The chain is built from TRBV5-4 and TRBJ1-1, with 9 bases aligning to TRBD1. With 0 bases clipped from V and 5 bases from J, the junction kept 5 bases outside the gene matches. The CDR3 runs to 15 residues. Germline-derived CDR1 and CDR2 are SGHNT and YYREEE (reference sequence). The CDR3 reads CASSLERDRATEAFF. DNA for the CDR3: TGTGCCAGCAGCTTGGAGAGGGACAGGGCGACTGAAGCTTTCTTT.

This clonotype was observed at least ten times. J is TRBJ2-1 and V is TRBV7-2; D remains unclear. Trimming stripped 5 bases from V and 8 bases from J, with 13 bases between. CDR1 and CDR2 from the germline V gene are SGHTA and FQGNSA. The length of the CDR3 is 13 residues. The CDR3 DNA reads as TGTGCCAGCAGCCCCTATCTTGAGTATGAGCAGTTCTTC. Amino acid sequence: CASSPYLEYEQFF.

The V call is TRBV9, the J call TRBJ1-5; D not resolved. V shed 0 bases and J shed 9 bases, with 10 bases lying between them. This CDR3 has 13 amino acids. Per germline, CDR1 SGDLS and CDR2 YYNGEE. CDR3 coding DNA: TGTGCCAGCAGCGTAGGCGGTGCGGGGCCCCAGCATTTT. It codes for CASSVGGAGPQHF.

This clonotype showed up many times. The chain uses TRBV12-3 or TRBV12-4 and TRBJ1-1, with unresolved D. The length of the CDR3 is 13 residues. V was cut by 4 bases and J by 10 bases, with 16 bases left in between. CDR3 in amino acids: CASSWDRREGAFF. As DNA, the CDR3 is TGTGCCAGCAGTTGGGATCGGAGGGAGGGAGCTTTCTTT.

This clonotype was found many times. The V gene is TRBV4-1, the J gene TRBJ1-1, with unresolved D. Germline lookup yields CDR1 MGHRA and CDR2 YSYEKL. V lost 0 bases, J lost 3 bases, and 11 bases lay in between. The CDR3 is made up of 15 amino acids. This CDR3 is CASSQELAEDTEAFF. For the CDR3, the DNA is TGCGCCAGCAGCCAAGAATTGGCAGAGGACACTGAAGCTTTCTTT.

Regarding this clonotype: A much larger clone is a single base away; this may be a read error. This CDR3 fails to terminate in the conserved phenylalanine or tryptophan, so it likely reflects a read error. V gene TRBV15 combines with J gene TRBJ2-7, with TRBD2 identical over 7 bases. This CDR3 contains 15 residues. Germline CDR1 reads LNHNV; CDR2 reads YYDKDF (reference sequence). V dropped 4 bases and J dropped 3; count of bases not matched to a gene: 9. In DNA, the CDR3 is TGTGCCACCAGCACCGGGACTACCTTACTCTACGAGCAGTACCTC. It codes for CATSTGTTLLYEQYL.

This clonotype was recorded many times. V usage is TRBV7-9 and J usage is TRBJ1-1, with 7 bases matching TRBD1. Germline-derived CDR1 and CDR2 are SEHNR and FQNEAQ (reference sequence). The junction had 12 bases not matched to a gene; V was cut back by 5 bases and J by 0 bases. The CDR3 is made up of 17 amino acids. CDR3 DNA: TGTGCCAGCAGCCACACGGACAGGACTCGATTGAACACTGAAGCTTTCTTT. It translates to CASSHTDRTRLNTEAFF.

This clonotype was seen at least ten times. The genes are TRBV29-1 and TRBJ2-3, with D perhaps being TRBD1 or TRBD2 (7 bases each). Germline CDR1 SQVTM, CDR2 ANQGSEA. Trimming left V 3 bases short and J 0 bases short, with 10 bases between. This CDR3 has 14 residues. In nucleotides, the CDR3 is TGCAGCGTTGAGGGAGGGGGCAGCACAGATACGCAGTATTTT. This sequence encodes CSVEGGGSTDTQYF.

This clonotype was observed at least ten times. V is TRBV20-1 and J is TRBJ2-7; 8 bases map to TRBD1. Germline V gene lookup returns CDR1 DFQATT and CDR2 SNEGSKA (reference sequence). The CDR3 is made up of 15 amino acids. J was trimmed by 2 bases and V by 5 bases; bases with no gene match: 11. As DNA, the CDR3 is TGCAGTGCTCGACAGGGGTATCTGGGTACCTACGAGCAGTACTTC. Protein sequence: CSARQGYLGTYEQYF.

Worth noting for this clonotype: Just one base apart from a much larger clone, this may be a read error. The V call is TRBV5-5, the J call TRBJ2-5, with 10 bases aligning to TRBD2. With 4 bases clipped from V and 0 bases from J, the junction kept 12 bases outside the gene matches. From germline, CDR1 is SGHKS and CDR2 YYEKEE (reference sequence). This CDR3 is 18 amino acids long. The CDR3 region has the DNA TGTGCCAGCAGCCTTGGGGCAGGACTAGCGGCGTACCAAGAGACCCAGTACTTC. It yields the protein CASSLGAGLAAYQETQYF.

Many counts were recorded for this clonotype. The chain couples TRBV29-1 to TRBJ2-5; TRBD1 matches at 8 bases. The J segment lost 5 bases and the V segment lost 4 bases, leaving 3 bases of the junction unmatched. Germline loops: CDR1 SQVTM, CDR2 ANQGSEA. The CDR3 extends over 12 amino acids. Here the CDR3 reads CSVVQGAETQYF. CDR3 bases: TGCAGCGTTGTTCAGGGGGCGGAGACCCAGTACTTC.

This clonotype has ten or more counts. The chain recombines TRBV6-2 or TRBV6-3 with TRBJ1-5; TRBD1 aligns across 7 bases. The CDR3 covers 15 residues. V lost 6 bases to trimming and J lost 0 bases; unmatched junction nucleotides: 5. The V gene's germline CDR1 is MNHEY and CDR2 SVGEGT. Here the CDR3 reads CASRPQGSSNQPQHF. The CDR3 DNA sequence: TGTGCCAGCAGACCACAGGGGAGTAGCAATCAGCCCCAGCATTTT.